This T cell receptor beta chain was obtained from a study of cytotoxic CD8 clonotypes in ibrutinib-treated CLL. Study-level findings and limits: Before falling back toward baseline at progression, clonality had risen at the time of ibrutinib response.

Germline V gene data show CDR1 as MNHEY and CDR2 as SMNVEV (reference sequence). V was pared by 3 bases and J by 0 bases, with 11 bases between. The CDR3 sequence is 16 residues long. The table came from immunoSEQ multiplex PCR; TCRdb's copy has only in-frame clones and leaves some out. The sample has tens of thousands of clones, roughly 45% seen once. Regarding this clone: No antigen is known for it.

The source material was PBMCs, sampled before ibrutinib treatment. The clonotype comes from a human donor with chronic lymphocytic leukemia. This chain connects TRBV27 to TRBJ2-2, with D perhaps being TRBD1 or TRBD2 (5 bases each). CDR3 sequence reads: CASSFSGASNTGELFF. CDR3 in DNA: TGTGCCAGCAGTTTTTCCGGGGCTTCGAACACCGGGGAGCTGTTTTTT.